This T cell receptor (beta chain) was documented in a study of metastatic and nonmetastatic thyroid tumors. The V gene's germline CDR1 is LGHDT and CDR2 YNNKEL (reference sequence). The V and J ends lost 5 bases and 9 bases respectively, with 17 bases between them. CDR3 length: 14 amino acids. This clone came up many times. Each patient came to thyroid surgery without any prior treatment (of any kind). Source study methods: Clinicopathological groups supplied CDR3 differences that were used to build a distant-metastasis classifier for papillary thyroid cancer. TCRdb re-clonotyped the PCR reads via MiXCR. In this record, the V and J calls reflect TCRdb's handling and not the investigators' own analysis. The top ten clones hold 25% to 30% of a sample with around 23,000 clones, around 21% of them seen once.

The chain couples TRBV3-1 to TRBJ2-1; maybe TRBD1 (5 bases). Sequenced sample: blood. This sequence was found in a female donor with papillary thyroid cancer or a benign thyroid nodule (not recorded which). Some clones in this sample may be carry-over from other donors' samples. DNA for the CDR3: TGTGCCAGCAGCTCTAGGGGTGGTCCCAGTGAGCAGTTCTTC. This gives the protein CASSSRGGPSEQFF.